The subject of this entry is one T cell receptor (beta chain). The antigen remains unidentified. Nominally healthy donors were sampled, though unrecorded immune exposures were likely. Germline CDR1 and CDR2: MNHNS and SASEGT. V shed 0 bases and J shed 4 bases, with 4 bases lying between them. This CDR3 is 13 amino acids long. With 60 Vbeta and 13 Jbeta primers, the PCR was carried out. Per the original methods: Later reanalysis found 80 million or so unique TCR beta chains, about 11 million of them shared. Method: immunoSEQ multiplex PCR; TCRdb's copy keeps in-frame clones and lacks some. The D gene and trimming were derived from the DNA, and the V and J assignments and clone size from that table. The ten most abundant clones cover 0.75% to 0.85% of a sample with about 170,000 clones. These data come from a study of cytomegalovirus exposure and HLA in healthy donors. Study at large: Caucasian-associated ancestry cluster membership applied to approximately 84% of about 370 genotyped donors. The study's findings and limits: The classifier was said to identify cytomegalovirus status with high specificity and sensitivity.

The sequenced material came from PBMCs. This rearrangement joins TRBV6-1 to TRBJ1-3, with no clear D. The receptor comes from a woman between 18 and 29 years old in good health and CMV-seropositive. The CDR3 here is CASSEASGNTIYF. CDR3 DNA sequence: TGTGCCAGCAGTGAAGCCTCGGGAAACACCATATATTTT.